A single sample gave rise to the 25 T cell receptor beta chains below, sequenced in a study of T cells in Graves' hyperthyroidism and ophthalmopathy. Using RNA transcripts as the source, TCR beta CDR3 regions were amplified. TCR CDR3 underwent first-round RT-PCR with the HTBI primer set. TCRdb re-analysed the multiplex PCR reads in MiXCR, keeping a single row per CDR3 protein. The table shows approximately 610,000 distinct CDR3 sequences, with roughly 14% occurring only once. Sequenced sample: blood. Receptors originate from a woman in her thirties or forties with Graves' ophthalmopathy.

This clonotype has at least ten counts. This rearrangement joins TRBV28 to TRBJ2-4; possible D gene TRBD2, 5 bases. The CDR3 has 15 residues. Germline V lookup: CDR1 MDHEN, CDR2 SYDVKM. V lost 6 bases to trimming and J lost 4 bases, with 16 bases between them. Written as DNA, the CDR3 is TGTGCCAGCAGCTCCGAGGGCCTGGGAAAAAACATTCAGTACTTC. This gives the protein CASSSEGLGKNIQYF. Supplemented by reference TRBV28 and TRBJ2-4, the full variable domain reads DVKVTQSSRYLVKRTGEKVFLECVQDMDHENMFWYRQDPGLGLRLIYFSYDVKMKEKGDIPEGYSVSREKKERFSLILESASTNQTSMYLCASSSEGLGKNIQYFGAGTRLSVL.

The V and J genes are TRBV6-1 and TRBJ1-2; D gene unclear. The CDR3 is made up of 14 amino acids. CDR1 is MNHNS, CDR2 SASEGT, per germline. V lost 6 bases and J 4 bases, leaving 15 bases between the germline ends. The CDR3 reads CASRLGGLSYGYTF. The CDR3 DNA reads as TGTGCCAGCAGATTGGGAGGGTTGTCCTATGGCTACACCTTC.

The table lists this clonotype with a few counts. The chain carries TRBV5-1 and TRBJ2-6; D is possibly TRBD2 (6 bases). Germline V gene sequence: CDR1 SGHRS, CDR2 YFSETQ. This CDR3 has 18 residues. Between the trimmed V and J ends, which lost 5 bases and 0 bases, there was a span of 18 bases. CDR3 DNA: TGCGCCAGCAGACCCCAGGGAGGCCAACTCTCTGGGGCCAACGTCCTGACTTTC. Protein product: CASRPQGGQLSGANVLTF.

At least ten counts were recorded for this clonotype. The chain has TRBV3-1 and TRBJ1-2; 7 bases fit TRBD1. The trim removed 4 bases at V and 7 bases at J, leaving 9 bases unmatched. Germline lookup yields CDR1 LGHDT and CDR2 YNNKEL (reference sequence). The CDR3 contains 14 residues. The CDR3, as DNA: TGTGCCAGCAGCCTAGACAGGGTCCTGGCTGGCTACACCTTC. Translating it yields CASSLDRVLAGYTF. The complete variable domain, with remaining parts taken from reference TRBV3-1 and TRBJ1-2, reads DTAVSQTPKYLVTQMGNDKSIKCEQNLGHDTMYWYKQDSKKFLKIMFSYNNKELIINETVPNRFSPKSPDKAHLNLHINSLELGDSAVYFCASSLDRVLAGYTFGSGTRLTVV.

This clonotype was seen at least ten times. The genes are TRBV12-3 or TRBV12-4 and TRBJ2-2; TRBD1 matches at 7 bases. Trimming cost V 6 bases and J 6 bases; bases outside gene matches: 16. CDR3 length: 17 amino acids. CDR3 in DNA: TGTGCCAGCAGCGCTACTACAGGGGTATCTCTGTCCGGGGAGCTGTTTTTT. This translates into CASSATTGVSLSGELFF.

This clonotype was seen many times. The CDR3 DNA reads TGTGCCACCAGTGATCACCGGGGACAGGTGAACGAGCAGTACTTC. Residues: CATSDHRGQVNEQYF. The V and J genes are TRBV24-1 and TRBJ2-7; 8 bases are shared with TRBD1. The CDR3 has 15 amino acids. From germline, CDR1 is KGHDR and CDR2 SFDVKD. Trimming at V came to 3 bases and at J to 5 bases, leaving 8 bases not matched to a gene.

This clonotype was picked up many times. CDR3 residues: CASSYGVDGLAAQHF. The CDR3 nucleotides read TGTGCCAGCAGTTATGGGGTGGACGGGTTAGCAGCCCAGCATTTT. This chain links TRBV6-2 or TRBV6-3 with TRBJ1-5; D call uncertain. Trimming stripped 3 bases from V and 11 bases from J, with 20 bases between. The V gene's germline CDR1 is MNHEY and CDR2 SVGEGT. The CDR3 is 15 amino acids.

This clonotype was seen ten or more times. This chain joins TRBV11-2 and TRBJ2-2; D is ambiguous. The CDR3 is 16 amino acids. V was trimmed by 0 bases and J by 4 bases, leaving 12 bases between them. CDR1 and CDR2 from the germline V gene are SGHAT and FQNNGV. The chain's CDR3 is CASSLETAQVTGELFF. CDR3 coding DNA: TGTGCCAGCAGCTTAGAAACAGCCCAGGTCACCGGGGAGCTGTTTTTT.

This clonotype was observed many times. The chain combines TRBV7-2 with TRBJ2-5, with D tentatively TRBD1 or TRBD2 (5 bases each). V was trimmed by 5 bases and J by 5 bases, leaving 18 bases between them. Looked up from germline, CDR1 is SGHTA and CDR2 is FQGNSA. This CDR3 spans 15 amino acids. The CDR3 nucleotides read TGTGCCAGCAGCCCTGGGACCGAGGGATGGGAGACCCAGTACTTC. Translation: CASSPGTEGWETQYF.

The CDR3 here is CSARSRDSTYEQYF. The CDR3 DNA reads as TGCAGTGCTAGATCCCGGGACAGCACCTACGAGCAGTACTTC. The chain links TRBV20-1 to TRBJ2-7; TRBD1 matches 7 bases. The V gene end was trimmed by 2 bases and the J gene end by 2 bases; junction bases not matched to a gene: 6. Germline loops: CDR1 DFQATT, CDR2 SNEGSKA (reference sequence). This CDR3 spans 14 amino acids.

At least ten counts were recorded for this clonotype. This chain links TRBV6-1 with TRBJ1-2; weak D call: TRBD1 (6 bases). The CDR3 runs to 15 residues. Per germline, CDR1 MNHNS and CDR2 SASEGT. V was clipped by 4 bases and J by 0 bases, with 12 bases between them. CDR3 protein: CASSVQGEANYGYTF. The CDR3 nucleotides read TGTGCCAGCAGTGTACAGGGTGAAGCTAACTATGGCTACACCTTC.

CDR3 DNA sequence: TGTGCCAGCAGAGAGGCCCGGGGTATCTATGGCTACACCTTC. Its translation is CASREARGIYGYTF. The chain uses TRBV6-1 and TRBJ1-2; D is unresolved. Germline-derived CDR1 and CDR2 are MNHNS and SASEGT. This CDR3 spans 14 amino acids. V was trimmed by 6 bases and J by 4 bases, leaving 15 bases between them.

This clonotype appeared many times. The rearrangement uses TRBV18 and TRBJ1-2; D not certain. This CDR3 region has 13 residues. Trimming stripped 6 bases from V and 8 bases from J, with 16 bases between. Per the germline V gene, CDR1 is KGHSH and CDR2 is LQKENI. CDR3 sequence reads: CASSPGAERGYTF. CDR3 nucleotides: TGTGCCAGCTCCCCGGGCGCCGAGAGAGGCTACACCTTC. Using reference TRBV18 and TRBJ1-2 for the parts outside the CDR3, the full variable domain is NAGVMQNPRHLVRRRGQEARLRCSPMKGHSHVYWYRQLPEEGLKFMVYLQKENIIDESGMPKERFSAEFPKEGPSILRIQQVVRGDSAAYFCASSPGAERGYTFGSGTRLTVV.

This clonotype was counted at least ten times. This chain connects TRBV7-3 to TRBJ2-7; 10 nucleotides match TRBD2. Germline CDR1 SGHTA, CDR2 FQGTGA. The CDR3 length is 16 residues. The ends lost 5 bases at V and 5 bases at J; junction bases unmatched: 12. The CDR3, as DNA: TGTGCCAGCAGCCCCGGTACGGTTAGCGGGAGGAACGAGCAGTACTTC. Its protein product is CASSPGTVSGRNEQYF. The full variable domain, in which reference TRBV7-3 and TRBJ2-7 provide the parts outside the CDR3, is GAGVSQTPSNKVTEKGKYVELRCDPISGHTALYWYRQSLGQGPEFLIYFQGTGAADDSGLPNDRFFAVRPEGSVSTLKIQRTERGDSAVYLCASSPGTVSGRNEQYFGPGTRLTVT.

This clonotype appeared a few times. The chain employs TRBV29-1 and TRBJ1-2; D remains ambiguous. CDR3 length: 14 residues. Trimming cost V 6 bases and J 4 bases, with 18 bases left between them. Germline loops: CDR1 SQVTM, CDR2 ANQGSEA. CDR3 nucleotides: TGCAGCGTCGTTGACCCTACTTCCTTCTATGGCTACACCTTC. Translating it yields CSVVDPTSFYGYTF.

The chain is built from TRBV28 and TRBJ1-2; no firm D call. Germline V CDR1 and CDR2: MDHEN, SYDVKM. This CDR3 comprises 12 residues. Trimming removed 6 bases at V and 7 bases at J, with 12 bases between. The CDR3 protein is CASRSNVLGYTF. CDR3 nucleotide sequence: TGTGCCAGCAGATCAAATGTTCTTGGCTACACCTTC.

The V gene is TRBV15, the J gene TRBJ2-5; D is possibly TRBD1 or TRBD2 (5 bases each). There are 15 residues in the CDR3. The V end lost 0 bases, the J end lost 2 bases, and 10 bases lay between the germline ends. Germline CDR1 is LNHNV and CDR2 is YYDKDF (reference sequence). This chain's CDR3 is CATSRDGTEQETQYF. As DNA, the CDR3 is TGTGCCACCAGCAGAGATGGGACGGAACAAGAGACCCAGTACTTC.

This clonotype was counted ten times or more. The chain combines TRBV7-8 with TRBJ1-1; 7 bases agree with TRBD1. CDR3 length: 16 residues. CDR1 and CDR2 (germline): SGHVS, FQNEAQ. The V and J ends lost 2 bases and 1 base, in that order; junction bases with no gene match: 7. The DNA of the CDR3 is TGTGCCAGCAGCTTAAGCAGGGGGGGGGAGAACACTGAAGCTTTCTTT. Amino acid sequence: CASSLSRGGENTEAFF.

There are a few counts of this clonotype. V and J are TRBV11-1 and TRBJ2-6, with a possible D match to TRBD1 (5 bases). The V end was cut by 5 bases, the J end by 0 bases, with 11 bases between. The CDR3 runs 16 residues. The germline gives CDR1 SGHAT, CDR2 FQDESV (reference sequence). The DNA for the CDR3 is TGTGCCAGCAGCCCTCGGACACTCTCTGGGGCCAACGTCCTGACTTTC. Its protein product is CASSPRTLSGANVLTF.

This clonotype was seen a handful of times. This chain links TRBV20-1 with TRBJ1-1, with 7 bases fitting TRBD1. With V trimmed by 8 bases and J by 6 bases, 9 bases remained unmatched. Per germline, CDR1 DFQATT and CDR2 SNEGSKA (reference sequence). The CDR3 contains 12 residues. CDR3 region: CSPRQGEAEAFF. In DNA form, the CDR3 reads TGCAGTCCCAGACAGGGTGAGGCTGAAGCTTTCTTT.

This clonotype was recorded many times. This chain links TRBV27 with TRBJ1-2; D is possibly TRBD1 (6 bases). V was pared by 8 bases and J by 7 bases, with 17 bases between. The CDR3 is 13 residues long. Germline V gives CDR1 MNHEY, CDR2 SMNVEV (reference sequence). The CDR3 sequence: CASRSVGAGGYTF. The CDR3 region has the DNA TGTGCCAGCCGCTCAGTGGGGGCAGGTGGCTACACCTTC.

This clonotype was observed many times. The rearrangement links TRBV6-5 to TRBJ2-2; D gene unclear. With 4 bases removed from V and 5 bases from J, the gap between germline ends came to 2 bases. The CDR3 runs 11 residues. Germline lookup yields CDR1 MNHEY and CDR2 SVGAGI. The CDR3 coding sequence is TGTGCCAGCAGTTGGACCGGGGAGCTGTTTTTT. Translation gives CASSWTGELFF.

This clonotype has ten or more counts. The rearrangement uses TRBV20-1 and TRBJ2-5; 8 bases align to TRBD1. CDR3 length: 13 residues. From germline, CDR1 is DFQATT and CDR2 SNEGSKA (reference sequence). The V and J ends lost 6 bases and 2 bases, in that order; junction bases with no gene match: 5. CDR3 amino acids: CSASRTGQETQYF. The CDR3 DNA reads TGCAGTGCATCCCGGACAGGGCAAGAGACCCAGTACTTC.

This clonotype showed up many times. The J gene is TRBJ2-5, the V gene TRBV27; 7 nucleotides match TRBD1. The CDR3 is 15 amino acids. CDR1 is MNHEY and CDR2 is SMNVEV in the germline V gene (reference sequence). J gave up 5 bases and V 4 bases, and 10 bases lay outside the gene matches. The CDR3 spells CASSSWTGDGETQYF. The CDR3 coding sequence is TGTGCCAGCAGTTCGTGGACAGGCGACGGGGAGACCCAGTACTTC.

This rearrangement joins TRBV11-2 to TRBJ1-2, with 8 bases aligning to TRBD1. V trimming: 6 bases; J trimming: 4 bases; junction bases outside the gene matches: 16. The CDR3 runs 17 residues. Germline assignment: CDR1 SGHAT and CDR2 FQNNGV. CDR3 loop: CASSQGQGQTLTYGYTF. The CDR3 DNA is TGTGCCAGCAGTCAAGGACAGGGCCAGACGTTAACCTATGGCTACACCTTC.